This T cell receptor beta chain was sequenced during a study of OX40 agonist ivuxolimab in advanced cancers. General study results and limits: More expanded clones were found, on average, in CD8+ than in CD4+ T cells. Researchers did not establish what antigens the expanded peripheral T cells target.

Regarding this clone: Its antigen is undetermined.

Trimming pared 0 bases from V and 0 bases from J, leaving 10 bases between. The CDR3 runs to 16 residues. Germline V gene sequence: CDR1 SGHRS, CDR2 YFSETQ. Data came from immunoSEQ multiplex PCR; TCRdb stores just in-frame clones and leaves some out. The table records roughly 90,000 clones, 85% to 90% of them present only once. This TCR was sampled from an adult with an advanced solid tumor such as melanoma, head and neck, liver or kidney cancer. The sequencing here drew on CD4+ or CD8+ T cells sorted from blood, taken in a trial of the OX40 agonist ivuxolimab. This chain links TRBV5-1 with TRBJ2-1; D is undetermined. The CDR3 nucleotides are TGCGCCAGCAGCTTGGTCACAGCCGGCTCCTACAATGAGCAGTTCTTC. It yields the protein CASSLVTAGSYNEQFF.